Described below is a single T cell receptor beta chain sequence and its context. This clonotype has ten or more counts. Its antigen is unknown. Base qualities are not recorded, but no much larger clone differs from it by a single base. To prepare the library, PCR was applied. Sequenced on an Illumina HiSeq 2500. Molecular barcoding was employed in the preparation of TCR libraries, with unique molecular identifiers being used to normalize TCRbeta repertoire quantification. The public reads were reprocessed in TCRdb via fastp at Q25 and MiXCR, keeping in-frame beta chains. Every CDR3 protein is listed once, alongside the most common genes and DNA of its rows. This sample is represented by around 500,000 distinct CDR3 sequences; around an eighth of them were singletons. The top ten hold over 5.5% of the sample. The data were taken from a study of T-cell reconstitution after alpha-beta-depleted transplantation in children (dated by TCRdb to 2016 to 2018). A note on the overall study: Using TCR repertoire profiling, the study followed T-cell immune reconstitution in a quantitative way in children after TCRalphabeta/CD19-depleted allogeneic hematopoietic cell transplantation.

Trimming costs V 5 bases and J 4 bases, and their ends lie 12 bases apart. Its CDR3 holds 15 amino acids, cysteine through phenylalanine. The read is trimmed to its CDR3 DNA, 45 bases read in frame from base 1. The sequence came from a human donor who donated a stem cell graft to a child with combined immunodeficiency. Sample: PBMCs from the stem cell graft donor, taken from the stem cell graft. The chain is made from TRBV12-3 or TRBV12-4 and TRBJ2-6; there is no confident call for the D gene. The DNA sequence is TGTGCCAGCAGTGACGGATTCGGCGGGGCCAACGTCCTGACTTTC. This gives the protein CASSDGFGGANVLTF.